Following are 30 T cell receptor beta chains from one sample sequenced in a study of metastatic and nonmetastatic thyroid tumors. Thyroid surgery had not been preceded by any treatment in any patient. Using MiXCR, TCRdb reanalyzed the PCR reads. This sample has around 50,000 clones, with almost 30% found just once. Specimen: blood. These receptor sequences come from a female donor with papillary thyroid cancer or a benign thyroid nodule (not recorded which). Some clones in this sample may be carry-over from other donors' samples.

The V and J genes are TRBV11-2 and TRBJ1-1; D is undetermined. Germline V gene lookup returns CDR1 SGHAT and CDR2 FQNNGV. There are 14 residues in the CDR3. Trimming removed 1 base at V and 0 bases at J, with 6 bases between. This chain's CDR3 is CASSLGNLNTEAFF. The DNA for the CDR3 is TGTGCCAGCAGCTTAGGGAACTTGAACACTGAAGCTTTCTTT. The variable domain in full, completed from reference TRBV11-2 and TRBJ1-1, reads EAGVAQSPRYKIIEKRQSVAFWCNPISGHATLYWYQQILGQGPKLLIQFQNNGVVDDSQLPKDRFSAERLKGVDSTLKIQPAKLEDSAVYLCASSLGNLNTEAFFGQGTRLTVV.

The genes are TRBV20-1 and TRBJ1-2; D is unclear. CDR3 length: 12 amino acids. Germline values: CDR1 DFQATT, CDR2 SNEGSKA (reference sequence). The V end was cut by 1 base, the J end by 4 bases, with 7 bases between. The CDR3 here is CSARAPLYGYTF. CDR3 in DNA: TGCAGTGCTAGAGCCCCACTCTATGGCTACACCTTC.

The rearrangement uses TRBV30 and TRBJ2-7; tentatively, D is TRBD2 (6 bases). Germline V gene data show CDR1 as GTSNPN and CDR2 as SVGIG (reference sequence). The CDR3 consists of 14 residues. Trimming took 3 bases from V and 0 from J, leaving 12 bases between them. The CDR3: CAWRARDFSYEQYF. CDR3 bases: TGTGCCTGGAGGGCCCGGGACTTCTCCTACGAGCAGTACTTC.

The rearrangement uses TRBV10-3 and TRBJ2-3; D perhaps matches TRBD1 (5 bases). The germline V gene has CDR1 ENHRY and CDR2 SYGVKD. This CDR3 has 17 amino acids. With 3 bases removed from V and 4 bases from J, the gap between germline ends came to 20 bases. The CDR3 bases are TGTGCCATCAGTGATACCTTAAAGCCTAGGGGTGCAGATACGCAGTATTTT. Its protein is CAISDTLKPRGADTQYF.

The DNA for the CDR3 is TGTGCCAGCAGTAAACAACCGCGAACCAAAGGCTACACCTTC. Residues: CASSKQPRTKGYTF. The chain recombines TRBV28 with TRBJ1-2; no clear D. The CDR3 has 14 amino acids. Trimming cost V 5 bases and J 8 bases, with 18 bases left between them. Germline values: CDR1 MDHEN, CDR2 SYDVKM.

The gene calls are TRBV5-1 and TRBJ1-2, with D maybe TRBD1 (5 bases). V gave up 0 bases and J gave up 6 bases, with 6 bases separating them. The CDR3 loop spans 12 amino acids. Germline CDR1 reads SGHRS; CDR2 reads YFSETQ. The CDR3 reads CASSLGGNGYTF. DNA for the CDR3: TGCGCCAGCAGCTTGGGGGGGAATGGCTACACCTTC.

This clone was counted only a few times. Distinct nucleotide sequences in the sample also encode this CDR3. This rearrangement joins TRBV6-2 or TRBV6-3 to TRBJ2-3; D remains ambiguous. The CDR3 spans 16 residues. In germline, CDR1 is MNHEY, CDR2 SVGEGT. Trimming took off 0 bases at V and 0 bases at J, with 10 bases between the two ends. The CDR3 loop is CASSYSWESSTDTQYF. The CDR3, as DNA: TGTGCCAGCAGTTACTCATGGGAATCTAGCACAGATACGCAGTATTTT.

This clone was seen more than once but under ten times. The chain links TRBV7-8 to TRBJ2-1; perhaps D is TRBD1 or TRBD2 (5 bases each). Trimming left V 4 bases short and J 8 bases short, with 24 bases between. Germline V gives CDR1 SGHVS, CDR2 FQNEAQ. The CDR3 has 17 amino acids. The CDR3 sequence: CASSSLTGTNGLDEQFF. The CDR3, as DNA: TGTGCCAGCAGCTCCCTAACCGGGACCAATGGGTTAGATGAGCAGTTCTTC. The whole variable domain, filled in from reference TRBV7-8 and TRBJ2-1, reads GAGVSQSPRYKVAKRGQDVALRCDPISGHVSLFWYQQALGQGPEFLTYFQNEAQLDKSGLPSDRFFAERPEGSVSTLKIQRTQQEDSAVYLCASSSLTGTNGLDEQFFGPGTRLTVL.

The sample holds a few counts of this clone. The rearrangement links TRBV30 to TRBJ1-6; the D gene is possibly TRBD1 (6 bases). The CDR3 is 13 amino acids. The germline gives CDR1 GTSNPN, CDR2 SVGIG (reference sequence). V lost 2 bases and J 4 bases, leaving 6 bases between the germline ends. Here the CDR3 reads CAWSQGYNSPLHF. The CDR3 nucleotides are TGTGCCTGGAGTCAGGGGTATAATTCACCCCTCCACTTT.

This clone was detected a few times. CDR3 region: CSARDEASYEQYF. The CDR3 bases are TGCAGTGCTAGAGATGAGGCATCCTACGAGCAGTACTTC. The chain couples TRBV20-1 to TRBJ2-7; the D is unclear. The V gene lost 0 bases and the J gene lost 1 base, with 7 bases spanning the gap. Germline V gene data show CDR1 as DFQATT and CDR2 as SNEGSKA (reference sequence). This CDR3 has 13 amino acids.

This chain joins TRBV11-3 and TRBJ2-2, with D uncertain. CDR1 is SGHNT and CDR2 is YENEEA in the germline V gene. CDR3 length: 13 residues. Between the trimmed V and J ends, which lost 5 bases and 8 bases, there was a span of 12 bases. The CDR3 DNA sequence: TGTGCCAGCAGCCACAACATGCCAGGGGAGCTGTTTTTT. Residues: CASSHNMPGELFF.

In the case of this clone: A much larger clone differs by one base, so this may be a read error. The same CDR3 arises from other DNA sequences in this sample as well. The chain employs TRBV7-9 and TRBJ1-4; 9 nucleotides align to TRBD1. The CDR3 is made up of 14 amino acids. Germline loops: CDR1 SEHNR, CDR2 FQNEAQ (reference sequence). With V trimmed by 5 bases and J by 8 bases, 6 bases remained unmatched. The CDR3 region has the DNA TGTGCCAGCAGCCGAACAGGGGGCGAGGAAAAACTGTTTTTT. This codes for CASSRTGGEEKLFF.

This rearrangement joins TRBV7-3 to TRBJ2-7; tentatively, D is TRBD1 or TRBD2 (5 bases each). Germline CDR1 reads SGHTA; CDR2 reads FQGTGA. The CDR3 loop spans 15 amino acids. V was trimmed by 2 bases and J by 2 bases, leaving 13 bases between them. CDR3 region: CASSLEGPSTYEQYF. The CDR3 DNA reads TGTGCCAGCAGCTTAGAGGGACCGTCAACCTACGAGCAGTACTTC. The full variable domain, with the rest looked up from reference TRBV7-3 and TRBJ2-7, is GAGVSQTPSNKVTEKGKYVELRCDPISGHTALYWYRQSLGQGPEFLIYFQGTGAADDSGLPNDRFFAVRPEGSVSTLKIQRTERGDSAVYLCASSLEGPSTYEQYFGPGTRLTVT.

V gene TRBV11-2 combines with J gene TRBJ2-7, with D perhaps matching TRBD1 or TRBD2 (5 bases each). Trimming took 0 bases from V and 5 from J, leaving 14 bases between them. The germline V gene encodes CDR1 SGHAT and CDR2 FQNNGV. This CDR3 region has 15 residues. This CDR3 is CASSLDGAGTDEQYF. In DNA form, the CDR3 reads TGTGCCAGCAGCTTAGACGGGGCAGGAACCGACGAGCAGTACTTC. Based on the CDR3 plus reference TRBV11-2 and TRBJ2-7, the full variable domain is EAGVAQSPRYKIIEKRQSVAFWCNPISGHATLYWYQQILGQGPKLLIQFQNNGVVDDSQLPKDRFSAERLKGVDSTLKIQPAKLEDSAVYLCASSLDGAGTDEQYFGPGTRLTVT.

This sequence joins TRBV28 and TRBJ2-1, with D hard to call. CDR1 is MDHEN and CDR2 is SYDVKM in the germline V gene. The V gene lost 3 bases and the J gene lost 4 bases, with 19 bases spanning the gap. This CDR3 spans 17 amino acids. The CDR3 DNA reads as TGTGCCAGCAGTTTTCCTACACCCCGTTCGAGATACAATGAGCAGTTCTTC. Amino acids: CASSFPTPRSRYNEQFF.

This clone was picked up many times. This chain links TRBV28 with TRBJ2-7, with 8 bases matching TRBD2. From germline, CDR1 is MDHEN and CDR2 SYDVKM. The V segment lost 6 bases and the J segment 3 bases; nucleotides outside the gene matches: 7. This CDR3 region has 14 residues. The CDR3 DNA reads as TGTGCCAGCAGGCTACCCGGGACTAGCTACGAGCAGTACTTC. Protein sequence: CASRLPGTSYEQYF.

This clone occurred once. CDR3 in amino acids: CASSPRTGGTRRELFF. CDR3 in DNA: TGTGCCAGCAGCCCTCGGACAGGGGGCACTCGTCGTGAGCTGTTTTTT. The chain uses TRBV11-3 and TRBJ2-2; 11 bases are a match to TRBD1. The CDR3 runs 16 residues. The ends lost 5 bases at V and 11 bases at J; junction bases unmatched: 13. Germline loops: CDR1 SGHNT, CDR2 YENEEA.

The rearrangement joins TRBV6-5 to TRBJ1-2, with 9 bases that match TRBD1. From germline, CDR1 is MNHEY and CDR2 SVGAGI. CDR3 length: 14 amino acids. Trimming removed 5 bases from V and 7 bases from J; junction bases left unmatched: 8. The CDR3 here is CASSLQGAHGGYTF. DNA of the CDR3: TGTGCCAGCAGTCTACAGGGGGCTCATGGTGGCTACACCTTC.

The genes are TRBV4-2 and TRBJ1-5, with D maybe TRBD1 (5 bases). This CDR3 is 14 amino acids long. Germline V CDR1 and CDR2: LGHNA, YNFKEQ. V lost 3 bases and J 6 bases, leaving 12 bases between the germline ends. CDR3: CASSHTDSSQPQHF. The CDR3 bases are TGTGCCAGCAGCCACACCGACAGTTCTCAGCCCCAGCATTTT.

The chain combines TRBV4-1 with TRBJ2-7; a possible D gene is TRBD2 (5 bases). The CDR3 contains 13 residues. V lost 3 bases and J lost 5, with 11 bases in between. The germline gives CDR1 MGHRA, CDR2 YSYEKL. CDR3 protein: CASSHETRDEQYF. The DNA for the CDR3 is TGCGCCAGCAGCCACGAAACGAGGGACGAGCAGTACTTC.

The chain has TRBV4-1 and TRBJ2-7; 7 bases are shared with TRBD2. J was trimmed by 6 bases and V by 3 bases; bases with no gene match: 20. Germline V gene lookup returns CDR1 MGHRA and CDR2 YSYEKL. The CDR3 consists of 18 residues. The CDR3 loop reads CASSQSTPEAAGRSEQYF. The CDR3, as DNA: TGCGCCAGCAGCCAGTCGACCCCCGAGGCAGCGGGAAGGAGCGAGCAGTACTTC.

The chain has TRBV6-1 and TRBJ2-7; no reliable D call. The germline V gene encodes CDR1 MNHNS and CDR2 SASEGT. This CDR3 contains 14 residues. Trimming cost V 7 bases and J 6 bases, with 19 bases left between them. Here the CDR3 reads CASTDVGSSPEQYF. The CDR3 region has the DNA TGTGCCAGCACCGACGTGGGCAGTTCCCCCGAGCAGTACTTC.

This clone was picked up a small number of times. The genes are TRBV6-1 and TRBJ1-5; no clear D. This CDR3 has 13 amino acids. CDR1 is MNHNS, CDR2 SASEGT, per germline. The V and J ends lost 2 bases and 7 bases respectively, with 9 bases between them. The CDR3 DNA is TGTGCCAGCAGTGAACGGGTTTTCCAGCCCCAGCATTTT. Protein: CASSERVFQPQHF.

CDR3 in amino acids: CASSLGDYLTDTQYF. The CDR3 nucleotides read TGTGCCAGCAGCTTAGGGGACTACCTCACAGATACGCAGTATTTT. This chain uses TRBV11-3 with TRBJ2-3, with 7 positions matching TRBD2. CDR1 and CDR2 from the germline V gene are SGHNT and YENEEA. The CDR3 is 15 residues long. V shed 1 base, J shed 2 bases, and the junction held 3 bases outside the gene matches.

The gene calls are TRBV19 and TRBJ2-3; the match to TRBD2 covers 7 bases. Looked up from germline, CDR1 is LNHDA and CDR2 is SQIVND (reference sequence). Trimming removed 7 bases from V and 4 bases from J; junction bases left unmatched: 14. The CDR3 contains 16 residues. The CDR3 coding sequence is TGTGCCAGTAAATCGTCCCCGCGGGAGCGCCCAGATACGCAGTATTTT. Its translation: CASKSSPRERPDTQYF.

This clone was recorded a few times. V is TRBV7-9 and J is TRBJ1-2, with unresolved D. Germline V gives CDR1 SEHNR, CDR2 FQNEAQ (reference sequence). Trimming removed 2 bases at V and 13 bases at J, with 14 bases between. The CDR3 has 12 amino acids. CDR3: CASSLYPGVSTF. DNA of the CDR3: TGTGCCAGCAGCTTATACCCCGGGGTATCCACCTTC. Complete variable domain (other parts from reference TRBV7-9 and TRBJ1-2): DTGVSQNPRHKITKRGQNVTFRCDPISEHNRLYWYRQTLGQGPEFLTYFQNEAQLEKSRLLSDRFSAERPKGSFSTLEIQRTEQGDSAMYLCASSLYPGVSTFGSGTRLTVV.

By its share, this clone is medium-sized (0.01 to 0.1%). The chain links TRBV19 to TRBJ2-2; 9 nucleotides align to TRBD1. V lost 6 bases and J lost 6; bases outside the gene matches: 5. Germline values: CDR1 LNHDA, CDR2 SQIVND (reference sequence). CDR3 size: 14 residues. The CDR3 region has the DNA TGTGCCAGTAGACTACAGGGGGCCGCCGGGGAGCTGTTTTTT. Its translation is CASRLQGAAGELFF.

The genes are TRBV7-3 and TRBJ2-7; 10 nucleotides align to TRBD1. The CDR3 covers 14 residues. The V segment lost 5 bases and the J segment 2 bases; nucleotides outside the gene matches: 3. Germline CDR1 is SGHTA and CDR2 is FQGTGA. In DNA, the CDR3 is TGTGCCAGCAGCCGGGACAGGGGACCCTACGAGCAGTACTTC. It translates to CASSRDRGPYEQYF.

Points on this clone: The same CDR3 arises from other DNA sequences in this sample as well. The chain has TRBV12-3 or TRBV12-4 and TRBJ2-3; TRBD1 is a possible D gene (5 bases). This CDR3 is 12 amino acids long. Trimming stripped 9 bases from V and 6 bases from J, with 13 bases between. CDR3 loop: CASSPPGDTQYF. As DNA, the CDR3 is TGTGCCAGTAGTCCCCCAGGGGATACGCAGTATTTT.

In this sample, this clone turned up a few times. The chain employs TRBV2 and TRBJ1-2, with 9 positions matching TRBD1. This CDR3 has 20 residues. With V trimmed by 0 bases and J by 0 bases, 14 bases remained unmatched. Germline V gene data show CDR1 as SNHLY and CDR2 as FYNNEI. The CDR3 spells CASSEAVMGSTGGANYGYTF. CDR3 sequence (DNA): TGTGCCAGCAGTGAAGCCGTCATGGGATCAACAGGGGGCGCTAACTATGGCTACACCTTC.